This T cell receptor (beta chain) was sequenced in a study of blood T cell repertoires in COVID-19. Study summary: Researchers got acute and convalescent COVID-19 samples from the United States, Italy and Spain. PBMCs, B-cell-depleted T cells, or T cells were the source of the cDNA or gDNA that made up the material.

Authors' processing steps: Estimation of nucleated cell counts relied on the amplification of reference gene primers. Profiling relied on immunoSEQ multiplex PCR, and the TCRdb table lists in-frame clones only, not all of them. V, J and clone size derive from that table, while D and trimming were established from the DNA sequence. Of fewer than 300,000 clones in the sample, about four fifths were seen once. CDR1 MNHNY and CDR2 SVGAGI come from the germline V gene (reference sequence). The CDR3 is 16 residues long. V was trimmed by 6 bases and J by 2 bases, leaving 20 bases between them. Sequencing was done on a sample of peripheral blood. This receptor was identified in a woman between 50 and 59 years old who had recovered from COVID-19. The chain is built from TRBV6-6 and TRBJ2-7; TRBD2 is a possible D gene (6 bases). The CDR3 protein is CASRGGTGTDPYEQYF. As DNA, the CDR3 is TGTGCCAGCAGGGGCGGCACCGGGACTGATCCCTACGAGCAGTACTTC.